The clone carrying this T cell receptor beta chain was detected ten times or more. Its antigen is not known. Synthesis of cDNA was performed by 5'RACE using 10-nucleotide random UMIs. TCRdb itself ran the 5' RACE reads through MiXCR, one entry per CDR3 protein. In the table there are about 33,000 distinct CDR3 sequences, approximately 1.5% of which are singletons. This entry belongs to a study of neurological immune-mediated disorders. Study-wide results and caveats: Expanded clones shared no identical CDR3 amino acid sequences across subjects, which suggested private TCR-beta repertoires in all groups.

This CDR3 is 13 amino acids long. V was cut by 5 bases and J by 5 bases, with 11 bases left in between. Germline values: CDR1 MGHDK, CDR2 SYGVNS. The chain couples TRBV25-1 to TRBJ2-3; D possibly corresponds to TRBD1 (5 bases). Sequenced input: PBMCs. This TCR was sampled from a woman aged 25 to 39 with multiple sclerosis. CDR3 DNA sequence: TGTGCCAGCAGTCTTGACAGTTTAGATACGCAGTATTTT. This gives the protein CASSLDSLDTQYF.